These 28 T cell receptor beta chains came from one sample sequenced in a study of Graves' ophthalmopathy and Graves' hyperthyroidism. From RNA, the CDR3 regions of TCR beta chains were amplified and sequenced. A first-round RT-PCR used HTBI primers, followed by a second-round multiplex PCR. TCRdb re-derived calls from the multiplex PCR reads in MiXCR, one entry per CDR3 protein. The sample records under 350,000 distinct CDR3 sequences, about a sixth being singletons. The sequenced material came from peripheral blood. These receptors were taken from an adult man with Graves' ophthalmopathy.

This clonotype was picked up many times. This chain links TRBV6-4 with TRBJ1-5, with 10 bases matching TRBD1. The CDR3 has 14 residues. Losses at the gene ends were 6 bases for V and 5 bases for J; bases not matched to a gene: 4. The germline gives CDR1 MRHNA, CDR2 SNTAGT. The CDR3 DNA sequence: TGTGCCAGCAGGGGACAGGGGAGGGATCAGCCCCAGCATTTT. Translated: CASRGQGRDQPQHF.

This chain connects TRBV7-2 to TRBJ2-5; D perhaps matches TRBD2 (6 bases). Germline V gene data show CDR1 as SGHTA and CDR2 as FQGNSA. The V and J ends lost 2 bases and 4 bases respectively, with 14 bases between them. This CDR3 contains 15 residues. Here the CDR3 DNA reads TGTGCCAGCAGCTTACACGGCGGGGTAGGAGAGACCCAGTACTTC. As protein: CASSLHGGVGETQYF.

DNA of the CDR3: TGTGCCAGCTCACCTTTCGGGACAGGGGAATCACCCCTCCACTTT. This encodes CASSPFGTGESPLHF. The genes are TRBV18 and TRBJ1-6, with 10 bases aligning to TRBD1. Unmatched junction bases numbered 6, after V lost 3 bases and J lost 10 bases. Germline CDR1 reads KGHSH; CDR2 reads LQKENI. The CDR3 has 15 amino acids.

This clonotype has ten or more counts. The gene calls are TRBV20-1 and TRBJ1-5; 9 nucleotides agree with TRBD1. V was clipped by 6 bases and J by 2 bases; unmatched bases: 5. Germline lookup yields CDR1 DFQATT and CDR2 SNEGSKA (reference sequence). CDR3 length: 14 amino acids. Written as DNA, the CDR3 is TGCAGTGCCATTAGGACAGGGGGCAATCAGCCCCAGCATTTT. Its translation is CSAIRTGGNQPQHF.

There are many counts of this clonotype. The chain recombines TRBV6-5 with TRBJ1-1; possible D gene TRBD1, 5 bases. With 1 base removed from V and 4 bases from J, the gap between germline ends came to 7 bases. Germline lookup yields CDR1 MNHEY and CDR2 SVGAGI. The length of the CDR3 is 13 residues. The CDR3 DNA is TGTGCCAGCAGTTACTGGGGGGGCACTGAAGCTTTCTTT. It yields the protein CASSYWGGTEAFF.

This clonotype was seen repeatedly, ten times or more. The V call is TRBV12-3 or TRBV12-4, the J call TRBJ2-7; TRBD1 aligns across 7 bases. CDR3 size: 16 residues. Trimming took 6 bases from V and 7 from J; bases not matched to a gene: 18. The CDR3 spells CASSRDLVGQTEEQYF. CDR3 coding DNA: TGTGCCAGCAGCCGGGACCTCGTGGGACAGACCGAAGAGCAGTACTTC.

This clonotype was seen many times. The V and J genes are TRBV24-1 and TRBJ2-2; no firm D call. Between the trimmed V and J ends, which lost 4 bases and 5 bases, there was a span of 16 bases. Germline CDR1 and CDR2: KGHDR and SFDVKD. The CDR3 loop spans 16 amino acids. The chain's CDR3 is CATSDPGQRGTGELFF. CDR3 nucleotide sequence: TGTGCCACCAGTGACCCCGGTCAAAGAGGAACCGGGGAGCTGTTTTTT.

This clonotype was seen at least ten times. Since no conserved phenylalanine or tryptophan closes the CDR3, a read error is the likely cause. The limits of the CDR3 on the DNA are not certain, so only TCRdb's listed CDR3 is given. This chain links TRBV2 with TRBJ2-5; the tabulated D call, TRBD1, remains unverified against the DNA. The germline V gene encodes CDR1 SNHLY and CDR2 FYNNEI. The CDR3 region is 12 residues in length, termini included. The CDR3 sequence: CASSREGTGGAV.

This clonotype was detected many times. This chain uses TRBV3-1 with TRBJ1-2; 8 bases match TRBD1. V was clipped by 3 bases and J by 3 bases; unmatched bases: 3. The CDR3 runs 14 residues. The germline CDR1 and CDR2 sequences are LGHDT and YNNKEL (reference sequence). As DNA, the CDR3 is TGTGCCAGCAGCCACCAGGGACAGGACTATGGCTACACCTTC. This sequence encodes CASSHQGQDYGYTF.

This clonotype was observed many times. At one of its ends the junction is not consistent with the germline gene, which may arise from a read error. The chain is built from TRBV6-1 and TRBJ1-6, with D possibly TRBD1 on 5 matching bases. CDR1 and CDR2 (germline): MNHNS, SASEGT. This CDR3 region has 14 residues. CDR3 loop: CASREGTDNSPLHF. The CDR3 DNA reads TGTGCCAGCAGAGAAGGGACTGACAATTCACCCCTCCACTTT.

This clonotype appeared a single time. The gene calls are TRBV12-3 or TRBV12-4 and TRBJ1-1; the D is unclear. The ends were cut back, 4 bases at V and 1 base at J, with 13 bases in the middle. The CDR3 is made up of 15 amino acids. This CDR3 is CASSWWGRTNTEAFF. DNA for the CDR3: TGTGCCAGCAGTTGGTGGGGTAGGACGAACACTGAAGCTTTCTTT.

There are a few counts of this clonotype. V and J are TRBV27 and TRBJ1-6; D is perhaps TRBD1 (5 bases). Trimming left V 5 bases short and J 7 bases short, with 21 bases between. This CDR3 is built from 17 residues. Germline assignment: CDR1 MNHEY and CDR2 SMNVEV (reference sequence). CDR3 nucleotide sequence: TGTGCCAGCAGTCCCACTCTACCGGGACCCAGGAATTCACCCCTCCACTTT. Amino acids: CASSPTLPGPRNSPLHF.

In this sample, this clonotype turned up many times. This sequence joins TRBV19 and TRBJ1-5; no clear D. The CDR3 spans 13 residues. V lost 3 bases and J 3 bases, leaving 6 bases between the germline ends. Per germline, CDR1 LNHDA and CDR2 SQIVND (reference sequence). CDR3 coding DNA: TGTGCCAGTAGTATGGGGATCAATCAGCCCCAGCATTTT. This sequence encodes CASSMGINQPQHF.

The chain employs TRBV11-2 and TRBJ2-2, with TRBD1 as a possible D gene (6 bases). The germline CDR1 and CDR2 sequences are SGHAT and FQNNGV. V shed 5 bases and J shed 2 bases, with 18 bases lying between them. CDR3 length equals 17 residues. CDR3 sequence reads: CASSIGSAGANTGELFF. The CDR3 DNA follows: TGTGCCAGCAGCATTGGTAGCGCAGGGGCTAACACCGGGGAGCTGTTTTTT.

There are many counts of this clonotype. V and J are TRBV30 and TRBJ1-1; D is possibly TRBD1 (5 bases). CDR1 GTSNPN and CDR2 SVGIG come from the germline V gene (reference sequence). V lost 2 bases, J lost 8 bases, and 9 bases lay in between. The CDR3 has 11 amino acids. The CDR3, as DNA: TGTGCCTGGAGTAGGCAGGGCGAAGCTTTCTTT. The encoded protein is CAWSRQGEAFF.

This clonotype was recorded at least ten times. The chain employs TRBV10-3 and TRBJ2-2; 8 bases fit TRBD2. The V and J ends lost 9 bases and 7 bases, in that order; junction bases with no gene match: 13. Germline lookup yields CDR1 ENHRY and CDR2 SYGVKD. The CDR3 runs 15 residues. The CDR3 DNA reads as TGTGCCATTGCACCGGGGGGGGCTGTTTACGGGGAGCTGTTTTTT. This gives the protein CAIAPGGAVYGELFF.

This clonotype has a count of ten or more. CDR3 amino acids: CASSLDREAELFF. For the CDR3, the DNA is TGTGCCAGCAGCTTAGATCGTGAGGCCGAGCTGTTTTTT. The chain links TRBV11-3 to TRBJ2-2; no clear D gene. There are 13 residues in the CDR3. Germline V gene sequence: CDR1 SGHNT, CDR2 YENEEA. The germline V and J ends were trimmed by 0 bases and 11 bases, with 10 bases remaining between them.

This clonotype occurred many times. This chain uses TRBV27 with TRBJ1-3; D is unclear. With 2 bases removed from V and 0 bases from J, the gap between germline ends came to 8 bases. The CDR3 runs to 15 residues. In germline, CDR1 is MNHEY, CDR2 SMNVEV (reference sequence). This CDR3 is CASSLGGLSGNTIYF. The CDR3 DNA follows: TGTGCCAGCAGTTTAGGAGGACTCTCTGGAAACACCATATATTTT.

In its sample, this clonotype was seen many times. The chain couples TRBV6-5 to TRBJ2-7; possibly TRBD1 for D (6 bases). Germline-derived CDR1 and CDR2 are MNHEY and SVGAGI. V was cut by 11 bases and J by 5 bases, with 16 bases left in between. CDR3 length equals 12 residues. The CDR3 region has the DNA TGTGCCTTTAGGGGGTTTCAGGACGAGCAGTACTTC. This encodes CAFRGFQDEQYF.

The sample holds many counts of this clonotype. This chain joins TRBV20-1 and TRBJ1-5; TRBD1 agrees at 10 bases. The CDR3 sequence is 17 residues long. The V gene's germline CDR1 is DFQATT and CDR2 SNEGSKA (reference sequence). With 5 bases clipped from V and 1 base from J, the junction kept 11 bases outside the gene matches. The CDR3 nucleotides are TGCAGTGCTGCGGACAGGGGGAAGTTCGCGAGCAATCAGCCCCAGCATTTT. It codes for CSAADRGKFASNQPQHF.

Only a few counts were recorded for this clonotype. An end of the junction does not agree with germline; a read error may underlie this. The V gene is TRBV7-2, the J gene TRBJ1-2; D gene uncertain. This CDR3 contains 15 residues. In germline, CDR1 is SGHTA, CDR2 FQGNSA. CDR3 coding DNA: TGTGCCAGCAGCTTTAGACGGGCAGGAGGCTATGGCTACATCTTC. Its translation is CASSFRRAGGYGYIF.

This clonotype was counted many times. The chain uses TRBV12-3 or TRBV12-4 and TRBJ1-5; no definite D call. The CDR3 has 12 residues. V was clipped by 4 bases and J by 9 bases, with 10 bases between them. The CDR3 DNA reads as TGTGCCAGCAGTTCCCGCCCGGGGCCCCAGCATTTT. Translation: CASSSRPGPQHF.

This clonotype came up many times. This rearrangement joins TRBV6-2 or TRBV6-3 to TRBJ1-1; D ambiguous. Trimming took 5 bases from V and 6 from J, leaving 16 bases between them. Germline-derived CDR1 and CDR2 are MNHEY and SVGEGT. The CDR3 extends over 14 amino acids. CDR3 in amino acids: CASSEYRTVSEAFF. The CDR3, as DNA: TGTGCCAGCAGTGAATACCGGACGGTCTCTGAAGCTTTCTTT.

In its sample, this clonotype was seen a few times. The J gene is TRBJ2-5, the V gene TRBV6-1; 10 bases agree with TRBD1. V gave up 4 bases and J gave up 5 bases; unmatched junction bases: 4. CDR1 is MNHNS and CDR2 is SASEGT in the germline V gene. The CDR3 consists of 14 residues. For the CDR3, the DNA is TGTGCCAGCAGTGCGGGACAGGGGCACGAGACCCAGTACTTC. This codes for CASSAGQGHETQYF.

This clonotype was seen at least ten times. The chain has TRBV30 and TRBJ1-3; weak D call: TRBD1 (5 bases). Per the germline V gene, CDR1 is GTSNPN and CDR2 is SVGIG (reference sequence). V was cut by 6 bases and J by 0 bases, with 9 bases left in between. The CDR3 is 13 amino acids. The CDR3 DNA sequence: TGTGCCTGTACAGGTCTCTCTGGAAACACCATATATTTT. Its translation: CACTGLSGNTIYF.

In its sample, this clonotype was seen many times. The chain joins TRBV6-1 to TRBJ1-5; D is uncertain. The CDR3 loop spans 15 amino acids. V shed 5 bases and J shed 1 base, with 12 bases lying between them. Germline-derived CDR1 and CDR2 are MNHNS and SASEGT. The CDR3, as DNA: TGTGCCAGCAGTCCCTTCAGCTCGAGCAATCAGCCCCAGCATTTT. Translation gives CASSPFSSSNQPQHF.

This clonotype has ten or more counts. The rearrangement links TRBV7-8 to TRBJ2-1; D not certain. Germline values: CDR1 SGHVS, CDR2 FQNEAQ. The CDR3 has 13 amino acids. Trimming cost V 1 base and J 5 bases, with 6 bases left between them. This CDR3 is CASSLDWDNEQFF. The CDR3 region has the DNA TGTGCCAGCAGCTTAGACTGGGACAATGAGCAGTTCTTC.

In this sample, this clonotype turned up many times. V gene TRBV10-2 combines with J gene TRBJ2-7; D gene unclear. This CDR3 contains 13 residues. Deletions cut 0 bases from V and 3 bases from J, with 6 bases between. Germline CDR1 WSHSY, CDR2 SAAADI. The DNA for the CDR3 is TGCGCCAGCAGTGAGTCTATCAGCTACGAGCAGTACTTC. Translated: CASSESISYEQYF.